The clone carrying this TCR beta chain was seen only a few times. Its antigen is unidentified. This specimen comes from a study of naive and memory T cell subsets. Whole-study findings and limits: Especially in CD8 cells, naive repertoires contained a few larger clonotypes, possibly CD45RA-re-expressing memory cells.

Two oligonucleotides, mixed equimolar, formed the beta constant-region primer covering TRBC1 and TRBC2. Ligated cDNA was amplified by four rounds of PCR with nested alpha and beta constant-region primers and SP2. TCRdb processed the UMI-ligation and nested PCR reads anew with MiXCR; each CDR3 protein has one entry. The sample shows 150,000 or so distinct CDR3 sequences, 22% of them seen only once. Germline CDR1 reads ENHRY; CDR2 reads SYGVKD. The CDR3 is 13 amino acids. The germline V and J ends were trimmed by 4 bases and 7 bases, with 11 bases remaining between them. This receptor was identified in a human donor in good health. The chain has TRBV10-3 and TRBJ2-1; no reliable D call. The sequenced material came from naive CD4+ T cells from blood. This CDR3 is CAISGDVRNEQFF. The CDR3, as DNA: TGTGCCATCAGTGGCGATGTTCGGAATGAGCAGTTCTTC.